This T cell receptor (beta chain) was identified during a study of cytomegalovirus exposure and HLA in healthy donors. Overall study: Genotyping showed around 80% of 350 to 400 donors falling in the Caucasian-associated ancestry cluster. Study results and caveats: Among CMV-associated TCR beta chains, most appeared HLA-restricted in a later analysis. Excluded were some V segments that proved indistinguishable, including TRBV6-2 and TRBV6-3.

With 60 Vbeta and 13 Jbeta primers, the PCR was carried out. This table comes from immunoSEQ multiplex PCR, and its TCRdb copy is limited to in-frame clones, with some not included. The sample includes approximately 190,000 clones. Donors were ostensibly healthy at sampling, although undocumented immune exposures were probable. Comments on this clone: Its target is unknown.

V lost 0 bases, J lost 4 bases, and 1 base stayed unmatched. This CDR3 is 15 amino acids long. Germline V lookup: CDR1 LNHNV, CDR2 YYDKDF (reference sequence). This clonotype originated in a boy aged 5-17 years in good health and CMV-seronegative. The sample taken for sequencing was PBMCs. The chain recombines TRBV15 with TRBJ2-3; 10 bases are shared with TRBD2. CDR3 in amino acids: CATSREAGGPDTQYF. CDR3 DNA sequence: TGTGCCACCAGCAGAGAAGCGGGGGGGCCAGATACGCAGTATTTT.